The 7 T cell receptor beta chains below were found in one sample sequenced in a study of T cells after yellow fever vaccination. TCRdb reprocessed the 5' RACE reads via MiXCR and lists one record per CDR3 protein. The sample lists roughly 400,000 distinct CDR3 sequences; around 20% were seen once. Sequencing used PBMCs, obtained before the yellow fever booster vaccination. These receptors were obtained from a man between 18 and 35 years old who received the YFV17D yellow fever vaccine.

The rearrangement uses TRBV12-3 or TRBV12-4 and TRBJ1-2; 7 positions match TRBD1. The CDR3 runs 14 residues. Losses at the gene ends were 4 bases for V and 4 bases for J; bases not matched to a gene: 6. CDR3 in amino acids: CASSYRTGRYGYTF. The DNA for the CDR3 is TGTGCCAGCAGTTACCGGACAGGACGCTATGGCTACACCTTC.

The V call is TRBV12-3 or TRBV12-4, the J call TRBJ1-2, with a possible D match to TRBD1 (6 bases). V was clipped by 8 bases and J by 8 bases, with 24 bases between them. The CDR3 sequence is 15 residues long. Written as DNA, the CDR3 is TGTGCCAGCGGCCTGGCGGGGGCGCTGGGAGGAGGCTACACCTTC. This codes for CASGLAGALGGGYTF.

The sample holds one count of this clonotype. This rearrangement joins TRBV9 to TRBJ2-1; D is possibly TRBD1 (8 bases). V dropped 5 bases and J dropped 6 bases, with 15 bases sitting between them. The V gene's germline CDR1 is SGDLS and CDR2 YYNGEE. This CDR3 contains 14 residues. The DNA of the CDR3 is TGTGCCAGCAGACAGGGGGGGCCGGGCAATGAGCAGTTCTTC. Translating it yields CASRQGGPGNEQFF.

The chain recombines TRBV12-3 or TRBV12-4 with TRBJ2-2, with D unresolved. V lost 6 bases, J lost 2 bases, and 19 bases lay in between. There are 17 residues in the CDR3. The DNA for the CDR3 is TGTGCCAGCAGCCGTTTGCCGAGCCGCATTAACACCGGGGAGCTGTTTTTT. It translates to CASSRLPSRINTGELFF.

This clonotype came up a few times. The chain has TRBV6-1 and TRBJ2-1; a possible D gene is TRBD1 (5 bases). The CDR3 is 16 residues long. Trimming shortened V by 0 bases and J by 0 bases, and 9 bases separated the two germline ends. The germline gives CDR1 MNHNS, CDR2 SASEGT. The CDR3 region has the DNA TGTGCCAGCAGTGAAGCGGGGCAGAGCTCCTACAATGAGCAGTTCTTC. This translates into CASSEAGQSSYNEQFF.

This clonotype was seen only a few times. This rearrangement joins TRBV12-3 or TRBV12-4 to TRBJ1-1, with D uncertain. This CDR3 contains 14 residues. V shed 6 bases and J shed 5 bases, with 16 bases lying between them. The CDR3, as DNA: TGTGCCAGCAGCCGCCCCAATCGGTTGACTGAAGCTTTCTTT. It is translated as CASSRPNRLTEAFF.

The chain links TRBV13 to TRBJ1-1; D not resolved. The germline gives CDR1 PRHDT, CDR2 FYEKMQ (reference sequence). The V end lost 5 bases, the J end lost 2 bases, and 12 bases lay between the germline ends. There are 14 residues in the CDR3. The CDR3 region is CASSLRTINTEAFF. The CDR3 bases are TGTGCCAGCAGCCTCCGGACCATCAACACTGAAGCTTTCTTT.